The T cell receptor beta chain under discussion was sequenced for a study of shared clonotypes between healthy human individuals. Several immunoSEQ plates received, in even portions, the genomic DNA of each subset. The authors ran unsorted PBMC replicate PCRs on about 300 ng DNA, around 33,000 T cell genomes. The assay was immunoSEQ multiplex PCR, and TCRdb's table has in-frame clones only and misses some. Of nearly 500,000 clones listed, 76% are singletons. Genomic DNA for unsorted samples was obtained from 70 million to 100 million PBMCs. This sequence was found in a woman aged 40 to 49 in good health. Some clones in this sample may be carry-over from other donors' samples. Specimen: PBMCs.

The CDR3 region is CASSPDRQGGYTF. The CDR3 DNA reads TGTGCCAGCAGCCCGGACAGGCAGGGAGGCTACACCTTC. The chain joins TRBV7-3 to TRBJ1-2, with TRBD1 matching 7 bases. The length of the CDR3 is 13 residues. Germline CDR1 is SGHTA and CDR2 is FQGTGA. V gave up 5 bases and J gave up 8 bases; unmatched junction bases: 8.